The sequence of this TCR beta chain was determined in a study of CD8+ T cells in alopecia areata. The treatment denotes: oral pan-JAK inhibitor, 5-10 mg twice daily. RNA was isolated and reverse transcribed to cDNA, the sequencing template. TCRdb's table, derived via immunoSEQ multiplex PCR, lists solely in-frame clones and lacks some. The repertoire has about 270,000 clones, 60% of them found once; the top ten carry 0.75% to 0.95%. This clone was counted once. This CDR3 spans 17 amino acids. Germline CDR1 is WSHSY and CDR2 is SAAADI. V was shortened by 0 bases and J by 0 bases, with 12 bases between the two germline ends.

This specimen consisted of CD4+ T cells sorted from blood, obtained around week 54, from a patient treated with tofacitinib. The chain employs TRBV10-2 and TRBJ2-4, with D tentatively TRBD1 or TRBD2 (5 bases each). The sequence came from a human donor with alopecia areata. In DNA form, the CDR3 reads TGCGCCAGCAGTGAGTCGGGACGGCTACTAGCCAAAAACATTCAGTACTTC. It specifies CASSESGRLLAKNIQYF.